Each of the 24 T cell receptor beta chains below was sequenced from the same sample in a study of early T cells in non-severe SARS-CoV-2 infection. A single record per CDR3 protein comes from TCRdb applying MiXCR to the 5' RACE reads. The data contain about 100,000 distinct CDR3 sequences, less than 15% of them singletons. The material sequenced was whole blood. The receptors were gathered from an adult who was a healthcare worker with PCR-confirmed SARS-CoV-2 infection or an uninfected control (not recorded which).

The V and J genes are TRBV21-1 and TRBJ2-2; TRBD1, the table's D call, lacks a check against the DNA. TRBV21-1 counts as a pseudogene. This CDR3 has 14 amino acids. CDR3 in DNA: TGTGCCAGCGGTGAGGCAGGGAAGGTCGGGGAGCTGTTTTTT. Translation: CASGEAGKVGELFF.

The chain employs TRBV28 and TRBJ1-3; 7 positions agree with TRBD1. CDR1 is MDHEN, CDR2 SYDVKM, per germline. The CDR3 is 13 amino acids. Losses at the gene ends were 11 bases for V and 5 bases for J; bases not matched to a gene: 9. CDR3 amino acids: CASLDRKRNTIYF. CDR3 sequence (DNA): TGTGCCTCGCTGGACAGGAAGCGAAACACCATATATTTT.

The gene calls are TRBV7-2 and TRBJ2-5; D might be TRBD1 (5 bases). CDR1 is SGHTA, CDR2 FQGNSA, per germline. This CDR3 has 13 amino acids. V lost 5 bases and J lost 4, with 11 bases in between. CDR3 sequence: CASSLQVAETQYF. The CDR3 DNA sequence: TGTGCCAGCAGCCTACAGGTTGCAGAGACCCAGTACTTC.

This rearrangement joins TRBV7-2 to TRBJ2-3; possibly TRBD1 for D (8 bases). V was cut by 1 base and J by 8 bases, with 13 bases left in between. CDR1 is SGHTA and CDR2 is FQGNSA in the germline V gene. The CDR3 covers 14 residues. The CDR3 is CASSLVQGEGTQYF. CDR3 bases: TGTGCCAGCAGCTTAGTACAGGGGGAGGGTACGCAGTATTTT.

In this sample, this clonotype turned up a few times. The V and J genes are TRBV28 and TRBJ1-3, with 7 bases lining up with TRBD1. CDR3 size: 17 residues. The germline V gene encodes CDR1 MDHEN and CDR2 SYDVKM. Germline trimming cut 5 bases from V and 2 bases from J; bases unmatched to any gene: 12. The CDR3 loop reads CASSPTVDRVPGNTIYF. The CDR3 DNA reads TGTGCCAGCAGTCCAACCGTCGACAGGGTACCTGGAAACACCATATATTTT.

The chain carries TRBV2 and TRBJ2-7; D is uncertain. V was trimmed by 8 bases and J by 4 bases, leaving 9 bases between them. Germline CDR1 and CDR2: SNHLY and FYNNEI. The CDR3 loop spans 11 amino acids. The CDR3 DNA reads TGTGCCAGCGCGTCAGAATACGAGCAGTACTTC. Its protein product is CASASEYEQYF.

In its sample, this clonotype was seen once. V gene TRBV6-2 or TRBV6-3 combines with J gene TRBJ2-1; either TRBD1 or TRBD2 may supply D (5 bases each). Trimming stripped 4 bases from V and 5 bases from J, with 12 bases between. The CDR3 consists of 14 residues. Germline V gene sequence: CDR1 MNHEY, CDR2 SVGEGT. The CDR3: CASSFGTTNNEQFF. CDR3 nucleotide sequence: TGTGCCAGCAGTTTTGGGACGACTAACAATGAGCAGTTCTTC.

This clonotype showed up just a few times. The chain couples TRBV6-5 to TRBJ1-2; D unresolved. The V and J ends lost 2 bases and 4 bases respectively, with 17 bases between them. In germline, CDR1 is MNHEY, CDR2 SVGAGI. The CDR3 is made up of 16 amino acids. The CDR3 loop is CASSYGSGRAFYGYTF. The CDR3 DNA reads TGTGCCAGCAGTTACGGTTCGGGGAGGGCCTTCTATGGCTACACCTTC.

This clonotype was recorded many times. The V and J genes are TRBV7-2 and TRBJ2-5, with 7 nucleotides matching TRBD2. CDR3 length: 15 residues. V dropped 1 base and J dropped 5; count of bases not matched to a gene: 7. Per the germline V gene, CDR1 is SGHTA and CDR2 is FQGNSA. As DNA, the CDR3 is TGTGCCAGCAGCTTAGTAGCGGGTCCGAGGGAGACCCAGTACTTC. This encodes CASSLVAGPRETQYF.

There are a few counts of this clonotype. The CDR3 DNA reads as TGTGCCAGCAGCTTAGCCCCAGGTCAGAACTATGGCTACACCTTC. The encoded protein is CASSLAPGQNYGYTF. The J gene is TRBJ1-2, the V gene TRBV7-2; D not resolved. The CDR3 is 15 amino acids. Germline V gene lookup returns CDR1 SGHTA and CDR2 FQGNSA. The ends were cut back, 0 bases at V and 2 bases at J, with 10 bases in the middle.

This clonotype has only a few counts. This chain connects TRBV3-1 to TRBJ1-3; D gene ambiguous. Germline-derived CDR1 and CDR2 are LGHDT and YNNKEL (reference sequence). V was clipped by 3 bases and J by 0 bases, with 9 bases between them. The CDR3 runs 15 residues. CDR3 nucleotides: TGTGCCAGCAGCCAGCGGACCAGCTCTGGAAACACCATATATTTT. The encoded protein is CASSQRTSSGNTIYF.

This rearrangement joins TRBV12-3 or TRBV12-4 to TRBJ1-3, with a weak D call TRBD1 (6 bases). The CDR3 runs 14 residues. The V end lost 5 bases, the J end lost 4 bases, and 12 bases lay between the germline ends. In nucleotides, the CDR3 is TGTGCCAGCAGTCTCGGACAGTACGGAAACACCATATATTTT. Translated, it gives CASSLGQYGNTIYF.

This clonotype has at least ten counts. The chain joins TRBV12-5 to TRBJ1-1; D remains unclear. V dropped 3 bases and J dropped 6 bases, with 11 bases sitting between them. Germline V CDR1 and CDR2: LGHNT, FRNRAP. The CDR3 covers 13 residues. The CDR3 is CASGLGFGAEAFF. The CDR3 DNA reads TGTGCTAGTGGTTTAGGTTTTGGGGCTGAAGCTTTCTTT. Together with reference TRBV12-5 and TRBJ1-1, the CDR3 gives the full variable domain: DARVTQTPRHKVTEMGQEVTMRCQPILGHNTVFWYRQTMMQGLELLAYFRNRAPLDDSGMPKDRFSAEMPDATLATLKIQPSEPRDSAVYFCASGLGFGAEAFFGQGTRLTVV.

Concerning this clonotype itself: Given a much more abundant clone one base away, this may be a read error. The chain couples TRBV10-3 to TRBJ2-3, with D maybe TRBD1 (8 bases). Per germline, CDR1 ENHRY and CDR2 SYGVKD. The CDR3 runs 14 residues. Written as DNA, the CDR3 is TGTGTCATCAGTCCACAGGGGGGGCAAGATACGCAGTATTTT. It encodes CVISPQGGQDTQYF.

This clonotype was seen more than once but under ten times. V gene TRBV20-1 combines with J gene TRBJ2-2, with D possibly matching TRBD2 (6 bases). This CDR3 spans 15 amino acids. The germline V and J ends were trimmed by 1 base and 1 base, with 10 bases remaining between them. Germline assignment: CDR1 DFQATT and CDR2 SNEGSKA (reference sequence). CDR3: CSARGGLMNTGELFF. CDR3 nucleotides: TGCAGTGCTAGAGGGGGACTGATGAACACCGGGGAGCTGTTTTTT.

The J gene is TRBJ1-5, the V gene TRBV27, with D maybe TRBD1 (6 bases). Germline V lookup: CDR1 MNHEY, CDR2 SMNVEV (reference sequence). V was clipped by 10 bases and J by 4 bases, with 20 bases between them. The CDR3 runs 15 residues. CDR3 protein: CATWDTNQRNQPQHF. CDR3 DNA: TGTGCCACCTGGGACACCAATCAAAGGAATCAGCCCCAGCATTTT.

This clonotype occurred a few times. The V gene is TRBV12-3 or TRBV12-4, the J gene TRBJ2-2, with D unclear. Trimming removed 3 bases at V and 4 bases at J, with 6 bases between. The CDR3 has 13 amino acids. Here the CDR3 DNA reads TGTGCCAGCAGTTTGAGCACCACCGGGGAGCTGTTTTTT. Translated, it gives CASSLSTTGELFF.

The table lists this clonotype with a few counts. The J gene is TRBJ2-3, the V gene TRBV29-1, with D possibly TRBD1 on 5 matching bases. Trimming took off 3 bases at V and 2 bases at J, with 9 bases between the two ends. Germline lookup yields CDR1 SQVTM and CDR2 ANQGSEA. The CDR3 totals 13 residues. The CDR3 DNA sequence: TGCAGCGTTGATCGTGGGGCCACAGATACGCAGTATTTT. It yields the protein CSVDRGATDTQYF.

In this sample, this clonotype turned up a few times. This rearrangement joins TRBV20-1 to TRBJ2-7; 11 bases match TRBD2. The CDR3 is 14 amino acids. J gave up 2 bases and V 5 bases, and 5 bases lay outside the gene matches. Germline CDR1 reads DFQATT; CDR2 reads SNEGSKA (reference sequence). The CDR3 loop reads CSASTSGDTYEQYF. Written as DNA, the CDR3 is TGCAGTGCTTCGACTAGCGGGGACACCTACGAGCAGTACTTC.

This rearrangement joins TRBV9 to TRBJ2-2; D gene ambiguous. Deletions cut 0 bases from V and 0 bases from J, with 3 bases between. Germline V lookup: CDR1 SGDLS, CDR2 YYNGEE. The CDR3 runs to 14 residues. CDR3 nucleotides: TGTGCCAGCAGCGTAGGGGCGAACACCGGGGAGCTGTTTTTT. It encodes CASSVGANTGELFF. Drawing the rest from reference TRBV9 and TRBJ2-2, the complete variable domain is DSGVTQTPKHLITATGQRVTLRCSPRSGDLSVYWYQQSLDQGLQFLIQYYNGEERAKGNILERFSAQQFPDLHSELNLSSLELGDSALYFCASSVGANTGELFFGEGSRLTVL.

Ten or more counts support this clonotype. V gene TRBV6-2 or TRBV6-3 combines with J gene TRBJ2-1; TRBD2 agrees at 8 bases. The germline V gene encodes CDR1 MNHEY and CDR2 SVGEGT. The CDR3 extends over 16 amino acids. With 8 bases clipped from V and 5 bases from J, the junction kept 14 bases outside the gene matches. Here the CDR3 reads CASRPAGVAGNNEQFF. CDR3 in DNA: TGTGCCAGCCGTCCCGCCGGGGTAGCGGGGAACAATGAGCAGTTCTTC.

This clonotype has just a few counts. This chain uses TRBV3-1 with TRBJ2-5; TRBD2 matches at 9 bases. Trimming cost V 1 base and J 8 bases; bases outside gene matches: 11. The CDR3 loop spans 16 amino acids. Germline assignment: CDR1 LGHDT and CDR2 YNNKEL (reference sequence). The CDR3 nucleotides read TGTGCCAGCAGCCAAGTGAGACTAGCGGAGGTAGAAACCCAGTACTTC. Its protein product is CASSQVRLAEVETQYF.

This clonotype appeared many times. The V call is TRBV27, the J call TRBJ1-1; D gene uncertain. This CDR3 contains 9 residues. Germline loops: CDR1 MNHEY, CDR2 SMNVEV (reference sequence). Between the trimmed V and J ends, which lost 5 bases and 8 bases, there was a span of 3 bases. This CDR3 reads CASSPEAFF. Here the CDR3 DNA reads TGTGCCAGCAGTCCCGAAGCTTTCTTT.

CDR3 sequence: CASSYFRGDTQYF. In DNA, the CDR3 is TGTGCCAGCAGTTACTTTCGGGGGGATACGCAGTATTTT. V and J are TRBV28 and TRBJ2-3; D perhaps matches TRBD2 (6 bases). The V end was cut by 4 bases, the J end by 6 bases, with 11 bases between. CDR3 length: 13 residues. Germline values: CDR1 MDHEN, CDR2 SYDVKM.